Listed here are 5 T cell receptor beta chains from one sample, sequenced in a study of vaccination effects on CD4 cells after COVID-19. Generated by immunoSEQ multiplex PCR, the TCRdb table keeps only in-frame clones and is missing some. The sample lists tens of thousands of clones, around 81% occurring once. The antigens for these receptors are not known. Sequencing was preceded by expansion of antigen-specific CD4+ T cells with viral peptide pools in the ViraFEST assay. Cells that had been cultured for approximately ten days were the source of isolated CD4+ T cells. Two-dose BNT162b2 or mRNA-1273 vaccination was given to participants. This specimen consisted of CD4+ T cells from PBMCs cultured with HCoV-229E spike peptides, obtained after COVID-19 vaccination. Receptor source: a human donor who received a COVID-19 vaccine.

The chain combines TRBV3-1 (or the pseudogene TRBV3-2) with TRBJ2-5, with 12 bases aligning to TRBD2. The CDR3 length is 14 residues. CDR1 is LGHDT and CDR2 is YNNKEL in the germline V gene (reference sequence). Unmatched junction bases numbered 2, after V lost 5 bases and J lost 4 bases. The CDR3 region is CASSLGLAGETQYF. The CDR3 DNA reads as TGTGCCAGCAGCTTGGGACTAGCGGGAGAGACCCAGTACTTC.

V gene TRBV7-9 combines with J gene TRBJ1-4; tentative D call: TRBD1 (5 bases). Germline CDR1 reads SEHNR; CDR2 reads FQNEAQ (reference sequence). The germline V and J ends were trimmed by 2 bases and 14 bases, with 9 bases remaining between them. The CDR3 is made up of 11 amino acids. The CDR3 DNA is TGTGCCAGCAGCTTATTGGGGGGGCTGTTTTTT. Translating it yields CASSLLGGLFF.

This clone was detected only once. The V gene is TRBV19, the J gene TRBJ1-3, with D unresolved. In germline, CDR1 is LNHDA, CDR2 SQIVND (reference sequence). This CDR3 has 15 residues. The V gene lost 3 bases and the J gene lost 2 bases, with 11 bases spanning the gap. DNA of the CDR3: TGTGCCAGTAGTATTCGGCCGCTCACTGGAAACACCATATATTTT. Protein product: CASSIRPLTGNTIYF.

The chain recombines TRBV12-3 or TRBV12-4 with TRBJ2-5, with D possibly matching TRBD1 (5 bases). The CDR3 extends over 13 amino acids. Trimming stripped 3 bases from V and 5 bases from J, with 10 bases between. CDR3 in amino acids: CASSLGPVETQYF. The CDR3 DNA reads TGTGCCAGCAGTTTGGGGCCGGTGGAGACCCAGTACTTC.

This chain uses TRBV10-2 with TRBJ1-6; TRBD1 matches 9 bases. The CDR3 is made up of 15 amino acids. Germline V CDR1 and CDR2: WSHSY, SAAADI. The V gene end was trimmed by 10 bases and the J gene end by 0 bases; junction bases not matched to a gene: 4. The CDR3, as DNA: TGCGCCACCGGGACAGGGAGCTCCTATAATTCACCCCTCCACTTT. Protein: CATGTGSSYNSPLHF.